This T cell receptor (beta chain) was retrieved from a study of control samples from healthy donors and cancer patients. CDR1 MNHEY and CDR2 SVGAGI come from the germline V gene. The CDR3 totals 12 residues. With 6 bases removed from V and 7 bases from J, the gap between germline ends came to 13 bases. Assay: immunoSEQ multiplex PCR; the TCRdb copy retains only in-frame clones and omits some. The data contain hundreds of thousands of clones, 90% of them singletons. Material: PBMCs. The rearrangement uses TRBV6-5 and TRBJ2-7; TRBD1 is a possible D gene (6 bases). The receptor was derived from a man aged 40-49 years with head and neck cancer. In DNA form, the CDR3 reads TGTGCCAGCAGACGGCCCCAGGGGGAGCAGTACTTC. Residues: CASRRPQGEQYF.